This note documents a single T cell receptor (beta chain) sequence. What it binds is not known. The PCR ran on 60 Vbeta and 13 Jbeta primers. Using immunoSEQ multiplex PCR, the repertoire was profiled, and TCRdb retains in-frame clones only, with some absent. The sample has about 88,000 clones, 75% to 85% seen once; the top ten hold approximately 4.4%. These data originate in a study of cytomegalovirus exposure and HLA in healthy donors. Study-wide points: Reports showed the classifier diagnosing cytomegalovirus status with high specificity and sensitivity. A later analysis reportedly found that, within productive TCRs, an Asian-associated ancestry cluster had fewer N-insertions than the mean observed across the approximately 700 donors. Excluded: some indistinguishable V segments such as TRBV6-2 and TRBV6-3. Most of the CMV-associated TCR beta chains (in a later analysis) appeared to be HLA-restricted.

This CDR3 is built from 13 residues. Trimming took off 9 bases at V and 3 bases at J, with 12 bases between the two ends. The germline V gene encodes CDR1 MNHNS and CDR2 SASEGT. The TCR sequence derives from a woman in her thirties or forties in good health and CMV-seronegative. The V and J genes are TRBV6-1 and TRBJ1-5, with D unresolved. Material for sequencing was PBMCs. The CDR3 spells CASMMSNNQPQHF. The CDR3 coding sequence is TGTGCCAGTATGATGAGTAACAATCAGCCCCAGCATTTT.